The 2 T cell receptor beta chains in this list originate from one sample, sequenced in a study of T cell changes during pregnancy in multiple sclerosis. Profiled with immunoSEQ multiplex PCR; TCRdb holds only in-frame clones, not every one. The table has about 68,000 clones, around 90% seen once. This specimen was peripheral blood, taken in the second trimester of pregnancy. The receptors were sampled from a female donor in good health, enrolled as a control in a pregnancy study.

This chain uses TRBV30 with TRBJ2-1; no clear D gene. Trimming took off 3 bases at V and 9 bases at J, with 15 bases between the two ends. CDR1 and CDR2 from the germline V gene are GTSNPN and SVGIG (reference sequence). This CDR3 region has 13 residues. CDR3: CAWSETRPFEQFF. The CDR3 region has the DNA TGTGCCTGGAGCGAAACACGCCCCTTTGAGCAGTTCTTC.

V usage is TRBV7-9 and J usage is TRBJ2-7; tentative D call: TRBD1 (6 bases). Deletions cut 5 bases from V and 0 bases from J, with 11 bases between. The germline gives CDR1 SEHNR, CDR2 FQNEAQ (reference sequence). The CDR3 sequence is 14 residues long. Here the CDR3 reads CASSLTGYSYEQYF. CDR3 DNA sequence: TGTGCCAGCAGCCTCACAGGGTACTCCTACGAGCAGTACTTC. Supplemented by reference TRBV7-9 and TRBJ2-7, the full variable domain reads DTGVSQNPRHKITKRGQNVTFRCDPISEHNRLYWYRQTLGQGPEFLTYFQNEAQLEKSRLLSDRFSAERPKGSFSTLEIQRTEQGDSAMYLCASSLTGYSYEQYFGPGTRLTVT.